This TCR beta chain was observed in a study of CD8 T cells in ankylosing spondylitis. Remarks on this clonotype: Its matching antigen is unknown.

Libraries for TCR beta were made by quantitative 5'-RACE with molecular barcodes. TCRdb redid the calling of the 5' RACE reads with MiXCR, one entry per CDR3 protein. The sample holds 250,000 to 350,000 distinct CDR3 sequences, over 15% seen once. Overall study findings and caveats: A subset of motif variants has previously been described in the synovial fluid and blood of reactive arthritis. Reportedly, matched ankylosing spondylitis synovial fluid was significantly enriched for disease-linked clones.

In germline, CDR1 is SGHVS, CDR2 FQNEAQ. This CDR3 region has 14 residues. With 5 bases removed from V and 2 bases from J, the gap between germline ends came to 12 bases. This clonotype was sampled from a male donor with ankylosing spondylitis or in good health (not recorded which). The chain carries TRBV7-8 and TRBJ1-2; D ambiguous. Sequencing input: blood, either unsorted or a sorted T cell fraction (not recorded which). The chain's CDR3 is CASSPGMGNYGYTF. The DNA for the CDR3 is TGTGCCAGCAGCCCCGGGATGGGGAACTATGGCTACACCTTC.